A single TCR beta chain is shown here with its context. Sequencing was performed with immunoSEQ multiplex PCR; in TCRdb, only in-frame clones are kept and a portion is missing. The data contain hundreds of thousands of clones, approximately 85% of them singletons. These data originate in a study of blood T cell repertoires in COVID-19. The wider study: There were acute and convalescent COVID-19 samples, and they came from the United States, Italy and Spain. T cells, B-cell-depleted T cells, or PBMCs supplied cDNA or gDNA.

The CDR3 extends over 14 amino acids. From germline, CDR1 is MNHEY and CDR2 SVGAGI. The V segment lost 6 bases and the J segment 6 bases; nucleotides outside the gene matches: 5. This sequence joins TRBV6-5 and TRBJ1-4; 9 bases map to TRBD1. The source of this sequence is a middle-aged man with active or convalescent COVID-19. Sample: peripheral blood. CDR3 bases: TGTGCCAGCAGGAGGGGACAGGGATATGAAAAACTGTTTTTT. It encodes CASRRGQGYEKLFF.